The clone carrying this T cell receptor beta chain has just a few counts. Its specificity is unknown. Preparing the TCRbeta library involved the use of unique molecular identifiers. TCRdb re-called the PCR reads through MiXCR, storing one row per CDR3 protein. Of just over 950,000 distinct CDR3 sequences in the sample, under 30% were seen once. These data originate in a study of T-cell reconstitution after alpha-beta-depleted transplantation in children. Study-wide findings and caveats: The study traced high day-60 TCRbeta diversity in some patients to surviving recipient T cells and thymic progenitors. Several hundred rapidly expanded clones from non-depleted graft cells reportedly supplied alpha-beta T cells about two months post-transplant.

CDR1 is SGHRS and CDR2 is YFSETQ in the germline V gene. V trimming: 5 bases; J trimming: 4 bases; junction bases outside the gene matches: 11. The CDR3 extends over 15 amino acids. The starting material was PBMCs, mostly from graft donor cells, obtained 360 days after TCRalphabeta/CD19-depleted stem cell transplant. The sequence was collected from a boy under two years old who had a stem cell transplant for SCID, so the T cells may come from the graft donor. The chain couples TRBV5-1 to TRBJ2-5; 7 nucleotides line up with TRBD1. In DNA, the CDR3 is TGCGCCAGCAGTTCAGGAAACAGGGGATCAGAGACCCAGTACTTC. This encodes CASSSGNRGSETQYF.